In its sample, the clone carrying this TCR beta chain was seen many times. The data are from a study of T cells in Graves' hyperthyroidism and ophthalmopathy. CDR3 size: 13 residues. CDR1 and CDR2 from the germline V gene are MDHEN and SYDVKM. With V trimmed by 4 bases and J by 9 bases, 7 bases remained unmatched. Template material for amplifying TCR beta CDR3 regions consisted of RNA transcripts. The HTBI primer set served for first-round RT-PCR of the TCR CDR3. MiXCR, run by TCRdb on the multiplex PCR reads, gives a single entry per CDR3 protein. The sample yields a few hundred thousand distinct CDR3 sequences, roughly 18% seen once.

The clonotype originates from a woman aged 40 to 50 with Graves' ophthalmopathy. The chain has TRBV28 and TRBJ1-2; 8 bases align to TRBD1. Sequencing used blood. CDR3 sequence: CASSSPGGLSYTF. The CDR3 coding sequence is TGTGCCAGCAGTTCCCCAGGGGGCTTGAGCTACACCTTC.